Here is one T cell receptor beta chain with its context. This entry belongs to a study of T cells in narcolepsy. The protocol was immunoSEQ multiplex PCR, while the TCRdb copy is restricted to in-frame clones and leaves out a portion. This sample carries roughly 35,000 clones, roughly 84% of them seen once, and the ten largest clones take roughly 1.6%. Trimming shortened V by 7 bases and J by 7 bases, and 14 bases separated the two germline ends. The CDR3 has 13 residues. Germline V gene sequence: CDR1 MNHNS, CDR2 SASEGT. The chain employs TRBV6-1 and TRBJ1-5; tentatively, D is TRBD1 (5 bases). The sequenced material came from CD45RA- memory CD4+ T cells from PBMCs. This sequence was found in a human donor with narcolepsy. The CDR3, as DNA: TGTGCCAGCAACGAAGGGGTGGGGCAGCCCCAGCATTTT. Its translation is CASNEGVGQPQHF.